The present entry profiles one TCR beta chain with its context. This sample stems from a study of blood T cell repertoires in COVID-19. About the research overall: COVID-19 samples from acute and convalescent phases originated in the United States, Italy and Spain. PBMCs, B-cell-depleted T cells, or T cells provided the cDNA or gDNA that made up the material.

The CDR3 extends over 15 amino acids. From germline, CDR1 is SQVTM and CDR2 ANQGSEA. V lost 6 bases and J lost 0; bases outside the gene matches: 10. The protocol was immunoSEQ multiplex PCR, while the TCRdb copy is restricted to in-frame clones and leaves out a portion. Among about 260,000 clones listed, 88% were seen once. Individuals aged roughly 18 to 95 years were recruited from some 26 US areas. Recovery among Cohort 3 donors was established by two negative PCRs, clearance, or symptom resolution. What was sequenced was PBMCs or T cells enriched from blood (not recorded which). This clonotype was obtained from a woman aged 50 to 60 who had recovered from COVID-19. The chain links TRBV29-1 to TRBJ1-1, with 7 bases lining up with TRBD1. The CDR3 DNA follows: TGCAGCGTCGAACTAAGGGACAGATTGAACACTGAAGCTTTCTTT. It specifies CSVELRDRLNTEAFF.